A selection of T cell receptor beta chains follows, all from one sample in a study of cytomegalovirus exposure and HLA in healthy donors. TCRdb's copy holds only in-frame clones and misses some; the assay was immunoSEQ multiplex PCR. The sample yields roughly 150,000 clones, roughly three quarters seen once. The sequenced sample consisted of PBMCs. These receptor sequences come from a male donor in good health and CMV-seronegative. The CDR3 runs from the conserved cysteine through the conserved F or W. The order of the fields is D gene, J gene, clone size, V gene, CDR3 protein, CDR3 DNA. The D gene is left open where the match is weak. Clone size is given for some rows only: seen once, a few or many times, or a class if the clone is expanded.

D gene: TRBD2
J gene: TRBJ2-2
clone size: NA
V gene: TRBV2
CDR3 protein: CASSARREGTGELFF
CDR3 DNA: TGTGCCAGCAGCGCCAGGCGGGAGGGCACCGGGGAGCTGTTTTTT

D gene: TRBD1
J gene: TRBJ2-1
clone size: NA
V gene: TRBV7-2
CDR3 protein: CASSRDRGHNEQFF
CDR3 DNA: TGTGCCAGCAGCCGCGACAGGGGTCACAATGAGCAGTTCTTC

D gene: TRBD2
J gene: TRBJ2-1
clone size: NA
V gene: TRBV19
CDR3 protein: CASSESGGPYNEQFF
CDR3 DNA: TGTGCCAGTAGTGAAAGCGGGGGACCGTACAATGAGCAGTTCTTC

D gene: NA
J gene: TRBJ1-6
clone size: NA
V gene: TRBV7-2
CDR3 protein: CASSRGQNSPLHF
CDR3 DNA: TGTGCCAGCAGTCGTGGACAGAATTCACCCCTCCACTTT

D gene: TRBD2
J gene: TRBJ2-7
clone size: NA
V gene: TRBV27
CDR3 protein: CASSLSRLAGEQYF
CDR3 DNA: TGTGCCAGCAGTTTATCCCGACTAGCTGGCGAGCAGTACTTC

D gene: TRBD2
J gene: TRBJ2-7
clone size: NA
V gene: TRBV9
CDR3 protein: CASSVATSGRAGDEQYF
CDR3 DNA: TGTGCCAGCAGCGTAGCTACGAGTGGGAGGGCCGGAGACGAGCAGTACTTC

D gene: TRBD1
J gene: TRBJ1-1
clone size: few
V gene: TRBV28
CDR3 protein: CASIWTGEAFF
CDR3 DNA: TGTGCCAGCATTTGGACAGGGGAAGCTTTCTTT

D gene: NA
J gene: TRBJ1-4
clone size: few
V gene: TRBV4-2
CDR3 protein: CASRFRTADNEKLFF
CDR3 DNA: TGTGCCAGCAGATTTCGGACAGCCGATAATGAAAAACTGTTTTTT

D gene: TRBD2
J gene: TRBJ2-1
clone size: NA
V gene: TRBV29-1
CDR3 protein: CSVDGGDTYNEQFF
CDR3 DNA: TGCAGCGTTGACGGGGGGGATACCTACAATGAGCAGTTCTTC

D gene: TRBD1
J gene: TRBJ1-2
clone size: once
V gene: TRBV5-4
CDR3 protein: CASSLRTGGAAHTF
CDR3 DNA: TGTGCCAGCAGCTTGCGAACAGGGGGCGCGGCACACACCTTC

D gene: NA
J gene: TRBJ1-5
clone size: NA
V gene: TRBV7-6
CDR3 protein: CASSPVPFGNQPQHF
CDR3 DNA: TGTGCCAGCAGCCCGGTCCCCTTCGGCAATCAGCCCCAGCATTTT

D gene: NA
J gene: TRBJ2-2
clone size: NA
V gene: TRBV4-1
CDR3 protein: CASSHSGLTVNTGELFF
CDR3 DNA: TGCGCCAGCAGCCACTCAGGGTTAACAGTTAACACCGGGGAGCTGTTTTTT

D gene: TRBD2
J gene: TRBJ2-3
clone size: once
V gene: TRBV4-1
CDR3 protein: CASSQDQEAGRYRYVQYF
CDR3 DNA: TGCGCCAGCAGCCAAGATCAGGAAGCGGGGCGATACAGATACGTGCAGTATTTT

D gene: TRBD1
J gene: TRBJ1-4
clone size: NA
V gene: TRBV19
CDR3 protein: CASKGQGAVRLFF
CDR3 DNA: TGTGCCAGTAAAGGACAGGGGGCGGTGAGACTGTTTTTT

D gene: NA
J gene: TRBJ2-5
clone size: few
V gene: TRBV18
CDR3 protein: CASSPPQDSRETQYF
CDR3 DNA: TGTGCCAGCTCACCACCTCAGGACTCCCGAGAGACCCAGTACTTC

D gene: TRBD2
J gene: TRBJ2-7
clone size: NA
V gene: TRBV10-3
CDR3 protein: CAISESGTSGSEQYF
CDR3 DNA: TGTGCCATCAGTGAGTCGGGGACTAGCGGGAGCGAGCAGTACTTC

D gene: NA
J gene: TRBJ2-1
clone size: NA
V gene: TRBV2
CDR3 protein: CASLVGLLATQGEQFF
CDR3 DNA: TGTGCCAGCTTGGTTGGGCTACTAGCAACGCAGGGTGAGCAGTTCTTC

D gene: NA
J gene: TRBJ1-1
clone size: once
V gene: TRBV10-3
CDR3 protein: CAISELTGSEAFF
CDR3 DNA: TGTGCCATCAGTGAGTTAACAGGCTCTGAAGCTTTCTTT

D gene: NA
J gene: TRBJ1-5
clone size: once
V gene: TRBV19
CDR3 protein: CASSMSSRDQPQHF
CDR3 DNA: TGTGCCAGTAGTATGAGCTCGCGAGATCAGCCCCAGCATTTT

D gene: TRBD1
J gene: TRBJ1-1
clone size: NA
V gene: TRBV7-2
CDR3 protein: CASSLAQSRGRTEAFF
CDR3 DNA: TGTGCCAGCAGCTTAGCTCAAAGCAGGGGGCGCACTGAAGCTTTCTTT

D gene: NA
J gene: TRBJ1-2
clone size: once
V gene: TRBV21-1
CDR3 protein: CASSKGSKTDRGRDYGYTF
CDR3 DNA: TGTGCCAGCAGCAAAGGAAGTAAAACAGACAGGGGGCGGGACTATGGCTACACCTTC

D gene: TRBD1
J gene: TRBJ1-6
clone size: NA
V gene: TRBV15
CDR3 protein: CATSRDTGGGSPLHF
CDR3 DNA: TGTGCCACCAGCAGAGATACAGGGGGAGGTTCACCCCTCCACTTT

D gene: TRBD1
J gene: TRBJ1-3
clone size: NA
V gene: TRBV7-6
CDR3 protein: CASSLAIQGARGNTIYF
CDR3 DNA: TGTGCCAGCAGCTTAGCCATTCAGGGGGCTCGAGGAAACACCATATATTTT

D gene: NA
J gene: TRBJ2-5
clone size: NA
V gene: TRBV18
CDR3 protein: CASSSRQGQRETQYF
CDR3 DNA: TGTGCCAGCTCCTCCCGGCAGGGCCAAAGGGAGACCCAGTACTTC

D gene: TRBD2
J gene: TRBJ2-5
clone size: NA
V gene: TRBV28
CDR3 protein: CASSWTSVRQETQYF
CDR3 DNA: TGTGCCAGCAGTTGGACTAGCGTAAGGCAAGAGACCCAGTACTTC

D gene: TRBD1
J gene: TRBJ1-3
clone size: NA
V gene: TRBV5-1
CDR3 protein: CASSRDSRFLNGSGNTIYF
CDR3 DNA: TGCGCCAGCAGCAGGGACAGCCGATTCCTCAATGGCTCTGGAAACACCATATATTTT

D gene: NA
J gene: TRBJ1-2
clone size: NA
V gene: TRBV19
CDR3 protein: CASSSVGGGAYGYTF
CDR3 DNA: TGTGCCAGTAGTTCCGTGGGGGGGGGCGCATATGGCTACACCTTC

D gene: TRBD1
J gene: TRBJ1-1
clone size: NA
V gene: TRBV30
CDR3 protein: CAWSALGTGGAYGTEAFF
CDR3 DNA: TGTGCCTGGAGTGCCCTCGGGACAGGGGGCGCTTACGGCACTGAAGCTTTCTTT

D gene: NA
J gene: TRBJ2-3
clone size: NA
V gene: TRBV18
CDR3 protein: CASSPRPGRTSTDTQYF
CDR3 DNA: TGTGCCAGCTCACCAAGGCCAGGAAGAACTAGCACAGATACGCAGTATTTT

D gene: NA
J gene: TRBJ2-1
clone size: NA
V gene: TRBV7-9
CDR3 protein: CASSLLEGLGNEQFF
CDR3 DNA: TGTGCCAGCAGCTTACTGGAGGGGCTGGGGAATGAGCAGTTCTTC

D gene: NA
J gene: TRBJ1-5
clone size: once
V gene: TRBV4-3
CDR3 protein: CASSQVDRRDQPQHF
CDR3 DNA: TGCGCCAGCAGCCAAGTTGACAGGAGAGATCAGCCCCAGCATTTT

D gene: NA
J gene: TRBJ1-1
clone size: NA
V gene: TRBV27
CDR3 protein: CASRPGGNTEAFF
CDR3 DNA: TGTGCCAGCAGGCCCGGAGGGAACACTGAAGCTTTCTTT

D gene: NA
J gene: TRBJ1-4
clone size: many
V gene: TRBV4-2
CDR3 protein: CASSQDPGGNEKLFF
CDR3 DNA: TGTGCCAGCAGCCAAGATCCTGGGGGCAATGAAAAACTGTTTTTT

D gene: NA
J gene: TRBJ2-3
clone size: few
V gene: TRBV30
CDR3 protein: CAWTEGLLNTDTQYF
CDR3 DNA: TGTGCCTGGACCGAGGGCTTATTAAACACAGATACGCAGTATTTT

D gene: NA
J gene: TRBJ2-3
clone size: NA
V gene: TRBV9
CDR3 protein: CASSVGLDTQYF
CDR3 DNA: TGTGCCAGCAGCGTAGGACTAGATACGCAGTATTTT